The sequence of this TCR beta chain was determined in a study of post-analysis software for immune sequencing data. This clonotype has a single count. Its antigen is unidentified. General study points: Included in a set of roughly five TRBV segments more frequent in patients than controls were TRBV5-6, TRBV5-1 and TRBV20-1.

TCR beta libraries were prepared from cDNA with unique molecular identifiers. From the PCR reads, TCRdb called clonotypes with MiXCR, one entry per CDR3 protein. The table includes 700,000 to 800,000 distinct CDR3 sequences, roughly 30% detected once. The junction had 8 bases not matched to a gene; V was cut back by 6 bases and J by 3 bases. This CDR3 is 14 amino acids long. Germline V gives CDR1 MDHEN, CDR2 SYDVKM. This receptor was obtained from a girl aged 5-17 years with multiple sclerosis. What was sequenced was blood. The chain is built from TRBV28 and TRBJ2-7; TRBD2 agrees at 7 bases. DNA of the CDR3: TGTGCCAGCAGAATGAGCGGGAAAAACTACGAGCAGTACTTC. It is translated as CASRMSGKNYEQYF.